This TCR beta chain is from a study of cytomegalovirus exposure and HLA in healthy donors. Vbeta (60) and Jbeta (13) primers were used in the PCR. The assay was immunoSEQ multiplex PCR, and TCRdb's table has in-frame clones only and misses some. The profile shows over 70,000 clones, approximately 60% of them singletons. Note on this clone: Its antigen remains unknown.

The V end was cut by 4 bases, the J end by 4 bases, with 10 bases between. The CDR3 sequence is 13 residues long. Germline V lookup: CDR1 MDHEN, CDR2 SYDVKM. Overall study results and limits: In vitro work confirmed that three CMV-associated chains recognize CMV antigens.

The V gene is TRBV28, the J gene TRBJ1-1; TRBD1 is a possible D gene (5 bases). The sequence came from a woman in her fifties or sixties in good health and CMV-seropositive. Sequencing was carried out using PBMCs. The chain's CDR3 is CASSSQGSTEAFF. DNA of the CDR3: TGTGCCAGCAGTTCTCAGGGAAGCACTGAAGCTTTCTTT.